A selection of T cell receptor beta chains follows, all from one sample in a study of T cells in Graves' hyperthyroidism and ophthalmopathy. TCRdb re-derived calls from the multiplex PCR reads in MiXCR, one entry per CDR3 protein. This sample has some 490,000 distinct CDR3 sequences, with approximately 23% found just once. Material for sequencing was blood. The receptors stem from a woman in her 70s with Graves' ophthalmopathy. The CDR3 runs from the conserved cysteine through the conserved F or W. A D gene is named only where the DNA matches it firmly. Some rows have no size entry. The others give once, few or many, or a class for an expanded clone.

>-|TRBV7-9|TRBJ1-3|-
CASSDTSGTPGNTIYF
TGTGCCAGCAGCGACACCTCCGGGACGCCTGGAAACACCATATATTTT
>TRBD2|TRBV2|TRBJ2-7|many
CASRARAGGSEQYF
TGTGCCAGCAGGGCTCGAGCGGGCGGGAGCGAGCAGTACTTC
>TRBD2|TRBV3-1|TRBJ2-1|-
CASSPPRTSQSSYNEQFF
TGTGCCAGCAGCCCCCCCAGGACTAGCCAGAGCTCCTACAATGAGCAGTTCTTC
>-|TRBV11-2|TRBJ2-4|-
CASSPRTENIQYF
TGTGCCAGCAGCCCCCGGACAGAAAACATTCAGTACTTC
>TRBD2|TRBV7-2|TRBJ2-3|many
CASSLGLAGGADTQYF
TGTGCCAGCAGCTTAGGCTTGGCGGGAGGCGCAGATACGCAGTATTTT
>-|TRBV7-8|TRBJ2-1|many
CASSLVLGEQFF
TGTGCCAGCAGCTTAGTTTTAGGTGAGCAGTTCTTC
>TRBD1|TRBV20-1|TRBJ2-7|-
CSANYGTGTYEQYF
TGCAGTGCTAATTACGGGACAGGTACCTACGAGCAGTACTTC
>-|TRBV27|TRBJ2-2|-
CASTHSGSRDTGELFF
TGTGCCAGCACCCATTCGGGGAGTCGCGACACCGGGGAGCTGTTTTTT
>-|TRBV6-5|TRBJ2-2|few
CASSYFPADANTGELFF
TGTGCCAGCAGTTACTTCCCTGCCGATGCGAACACCGGGGAGCTGTTTTTT
>-|TRBV7-8|TRBJ1-2|few
CASSLGADMGHGYTF
TGTGCCAGCAGCTTAGGGGCTGATATGGGACATGGCTACACCTTC